One sample yielded the 28 T cell receptor beta chains listed below, sequenced in a study of T cells after posttransplantation cyclophosphamide. A marrow graft followed busulfan-fludarabine conditioning, with cyclophosphamide on days +3 and +4. The data were produced by immunoSEQ multiplex PCR, yet TCRdb's version contains in-frame clones alone and is incomplete. The table lists several thousand clones, with no singletons. Source: PBMCs, taken after allogeneic stem cell transplant with posttransplant cyclophosphamide. Receptors were obtained from a female patient aged 50 to 60 who received an allogeneic stem cell transplant from a related donor, was CMV-positive, and had no GVHD. The graft donor may have contributed some T cells.

This clone appeared many times. CDR3 region: CASGDRYLSYEQYF. The CDR3, as DNA: TGTGCCAGCGGGGACAGGTACCTCTCCTACGAGCAGTACTTC. The J gene is TRBJ2-7, the V gene TRBV27; 8 positions agree with TRBD1. This CDR3 is 14 amino acids long. Germline assignment: CDR1 MNHEY and CDR2 SMNVEV (reference sequence). The trim removed 8 bases at V and 0 bases at J, leaving 6 bases unmatched.

This clone showed up many times. The chain carries TRBV6-5 and TRBJ1-1; TRBD1 agrees at 11 bases. V lost 5 bases and J lost 10; bases outside the gene matches: 12. Germline V gene sequence: CDR1 MNHEY, CDR2 SVGAGI. CDR3 length: 15 amino acids. CDR3 nucleotides: TGTGCCAGCAGTCAAGGACAGGGGGCGACCCGAGGAGCTTTCTTT. Translated, it gives CASSQGQGATRGAFF.

In this sample, this clone turned up a few times. A single base separates this from a much larger clone, so it may be a read error. The chain links TRBV5-4 to TRBJ2-2; tentative D call: TRBD1 (5 bases). The CDR3 consists of 14 residues. Germline values: CDR1 SGHNT, CDR2 YYREEE (reference sequence). The CDR3 sequence: CAGSRGQDTGELFF. The CDR3 DNA follows: TGTGCCGGCAGCCGAGGACAAGACACCGGGGAGCTGTTTTTT.

This clone was detected ten times or more. The chain carries TRBV10-3 and TRBJ2-5; 12 nucleotides match TRBD1. The CDR3 has 17 amino acids. Germline-derived CDR1 and CDR2 are ENHRY and SYGVKD. Losses at the gene ends were 4 bases for V and 0 bases for J; bases not matched to a gene: 6. The CDR3 loop is CAISGGQGALYQETQYF. CDR3 DNA: TGTGCCATCAGTGGGGGACAGGGGGCATTGTACCAAGAGACCCAGTACTTC.

Many counts were recorded for this clone. The J gene is TRBJ1-1, the V gene TRBV6-1, with a possible D match to TRBD1 (6 bases). The germline V gene encodes CDR1 MNHNS and CDR2 SASEGT. CDR3 length: 16 residues. Trimming stripped 4 bases from V and 2 bases from J, with 17 bases between. CDR3 sequence (DNA): TGTGCCAGCAGTGCTGGCTGGACAGAAGCTAACACTGAAGCTTTCTTT. Amino acid sequence: CASSAGWTEANTEAFF.

This clone came up many times. This chain connects TRBV27 to TRBJ2-7, with 12 bases identical to TRBD2. V dropped 5 bases and J dropped 4; count of bases not matched to a gene: 6. The CDR3 sequence is 15 residues long. The germline CDR1 and CDR2 sequences are MNHEY and SMNVEV (reference sequence). The CDR3 reads CASSPRLAGDYEQYF. Here the CDR3 DNA reads TGTGCCAGCAGTCCCAGACTAGCGGGAGATTACGAGCAGTACTTC.

This clone was detected ten times or more. The V and J genes are TRBV30 and TRBJ1-1; D might be TRBD1 (6 bases). Germline V gene lookup returns CDR1 GTSNPN and CDR2 SVGIG (reference sequence). The length of the CDR3 is 15 residues. Trimming cost V 3 bases and J 3 bases, with 17 bases left between them. The CDR3 protein is CAWRRTGQGYTEAFF. CDR3 sequence (DNA): TGTGCCTGGAGAAGAACAGGGCAAGGGTACACTGAAGCTTTCTTT.

This clone came up many times. Other DNA sequences in this sample translate to the same CDR3. The gene calls are TRBV7-3 and TRBJ2-7, with D possibly TRBD2 on 5 matching bases. V lost 3 bases to trimming and J lost 7 bases, with 13 bases between them. The germline gives CDR1 SGHTA, CDR2 FQGTGA. There are 13 residues in the CDR3. The CDR3 here is CASSLTGGGEQYF. CDR3 in DNA: TGTGCCAGCAGCTTGACCGGCGGCGGGGAGCAGTACTTC.

This clone was recorded at least ten times. The chain couples TRBV7-6 to TRBJ2-5; TRBD2 aligns across 9 bases. Germline V gene sequence: CDR1 SGHVS, CDR2 FNYEAQ. V shed 0 bases and J 5 bases; nucleotides not matched to a gene: 13. CDR3 length: 18 amino acids. CDR3 nucleotide sequence: TGTGCCAGCAGCTTAGCGTACCGGGGGCCTAGCGGGAAGGAGACCCAGTACTTC. Protein: CASSLAYRGPSGKETQYF.

This clone qualifies as medium-sized (0.01 to 0.1%). The J gene is TRBJ2-1, the V gene TRBV12-3 or TRBV12-4; a weak D match, TRBD1 (6 bases). The CDR3 runs to 19 residues. Trimming removed 5 bases from V and 5 bases from J, with 28 bases in between. DNA of the CDR3: TGTGCCAGCAGTCAAATCCGGGACACTACATCCTCTATCCACAATGAGCAGTTCTTC. Protein product: CASSQIRDTTSSIHNEQFF.

This clone was counted ten times or more. V usage is TRBV6-6 and J usage is TRBJ2-1; 11 bases agree with TRBD2. The CDR3 is 16 amino acids. CDR1 and CDR2 from the germline V gene are MNHNY and SVGAGI (reference sequence). The V gene end was trimmed by 4 bases and the J gene end by 9 bases; junction bases not matched to a gene: 11. The CDR3 coding sequence is TGTGCCAGCAGTTCCCCTTTGGGACTAGCGGTCCCTGAGCAGTTCTTC. Protein: CASSSPLGLAVPEQFF.

This clone appeared many times. The chain recombines TRBV6-1 with TRBJ2-5; 11 bases are a match to TRBD2. The CDR3 spans 14 residues. Germline V lookup: CDR1 MNHNS, CDR2 SASEGT. With 7 bases clipped from V and 3 bases from J, the junction kept 4 bases outside the gene matches. The CDR3 protein is CASKPGLAEETQYF. CDR3 DNA sequence: TGTGCCAGCAAACCGGGACTAGCGGAAGAGACCCAGTACTTC.

At least ten counts were recorded for this clone. The J gene is TRBJ2-1, the V gene TRBV19; D not certain. Trimming pared 7 bases from V and 4 bases from J, leaving 8 bases between. The length of the CDR3 is 12 residues. The germline CDR1 and CDR2 sequences are LNHDA and SQIVND (reference sequence). CDR3 sequence reads: CASTGGYNEQFF. Written as DNA, the CDR3 is TGTGCCAGTACCGGCGGATACAATGAGCAGTTCTTC.

This clone was picked up many times. V usage is TRBV2 and J usage is TRBJ2-7; 9 nucleotides align to TRBD1. Trimming at V came to 10 bases and at J to 3 bases, leaving 13 bases not matched to a gene. Germline CDR1 SNHLY, CDR2 FYNNEI. CDR3 size: 15 residues. DNA for the CDR3: TGTGCCAACCGGAAACAACAGGGGGCCCACTACGAGCAGTACTTC. It is translated as CANRKQQGAHYEQYF.

This clone was recorded many times. This chain joins TRBV30 and TRBJ2-1, with 8 bases fitting TRBD2. Germline CDR1 is GTSNPN and CDR2 is SVGIG (reference sequence). The CDR3 consists of 16 residues. The V segment lost 2 bases and the J segment 10 bases; nucleotides outside the gene matches: 16. CDR3: CAWSNARGGPGGEQFF. The CDR3 nucleotides read TGTGCCTGGAGTAATGCCCGGGGGGGACCGGGCGGAGAGCAGTTCTTC.

By sample fraction, this clone is medium-sized. The gene calls are TRBV6-2 or TRBV6-3 and TRBJ1-4; 7 nucleotides line up with TRBD1. Germline loops: CDR1 MNHEY, CDR2 SVGEGT. Trimming took 5 bases from V and 6 from J; bases not matched to a gene: 9. The CDR3 totals 15 residues. CDR3 amino acids: CASSKPADRDEKLFF. The CDR3 DNA is TGTGCCAGCAGTAAGCCAGCCGACAGGGATGAAAAACTGTTTTTT.

This clone has a count of ten or more. The rearrangement joins TRBV18 to TRBJ2-2; 12 bases align to TRBD1. The CDR3 runs to 16 residues. Per the germline V gene, CDR1 is KGHSH and CDR2 is LQKENI. Trimming at V came to 0 bases and at J to 5 bases, leaving 1 base not matched to a gene. The CDR3 here is CASSPPGQGATGELFF. CDR3 coding DNA: TGTGCCAGCTCACCACCGGGACAGGGGGCAACCGGGGAGCTGTTTTTT.

This clone came up many times. V and J are TRBV7-8 and TRBJ1-2; D gene uncertain. Deletions cut 0 bases from V and 4 bases from J, with 12 bases between. From germline, CDR1 is SGHVS and CDR2 FQNEAQ. CDR3 length equals 15 residues. Here the CDR3 DNA reads TGTGCCAGCAGCTTAGCGGTGAACAGAGGCTATGGCTACACCTTC. As protein: CASSLAVNRGYGYTF.

This clone has at least ten counts. The chain uses TRBV2 and TRBJ1-2, with D perhaps matching TRBD1 (5 bases). The CDR3 runs 14 residues. Germline V gene lookup returns CDR1 SNHLY and CDR2 FYNNEI. Trimming left V 5 bases short and J 1 base short, with 11 bases between. CDR3: CASSRQILNYGYTF. The CDR3 region has the DNA TGTGCCAGCAGTAGACAGATACTTAACTATGGCTACACCTTC.

This clone has at least ten counts. The chain recombines TRBV29-1 with TRBJ2-2; 7 bases are a match to TRBD2. The CDR3 is 12 amino acids. J was trimmed by 7 bases and V by 6 bases; bases with no gene match: 5. Germline V gene data show CDR1 as SQVTM and CDR2 as ANQGSEA. CDR3 in DNA: TGCAGCGTGATTAGGACTAGCGGGGAGCTGTTTTTT. Translating it yields CSVIRTSGELFF.

There are many counts of this clone. The gene calls are TRBV19 and TRBJ1-5, with D possibly being TRBD1 (5 bases). The CDR3 spans 14 residues. V was pared by 4 bases and J by 5 bases, with 12 bases between. CDR1 is LNHDA, CDR2 SQIVND, per germline (reference sequence). The CDR3 DNA is TGTGCCAGTAGTACACGGACAAAGGATCAGCCCCAGCATTTT. Translating gives CASSTRTKDQPQHF.

This clone was counted ten times or more. The chain couples TRBV12-3 or TRBV12-4 to TRBJ1-1; TRBD1 is a possible D gene (6 bases). There are 14 residues in the CDR3. V was pared by 2 bases and J by 7 bases, with 14 bases between. The CDR3 region has the DNA TGTGCCAGCAGTTTAAGCAGGGGCCCAAATGAAGCTTTCTTT. It codes for CASSLSRGPNEAFF.

This clone is labeled medium-sized. The V call is TRBV19, the J call TRBJ2-2, with D maybe TRBD1 (6 bases). The germline V gene encodes CDR1 LNHDA and CDR2 SQIVND (reference sequence). V was shortened by 6 bases and J by 9 bases, with 23 bases between the two germline ends. This CDR3 region has 16 residues. The CDR3 coding sequence is TGTGCCAGTAGACCCAAAGACTACGACAGGCACCGGGAGCTGTTTTTT. It yields the protein CASRPKDYDRHRELFF.

A few counts support this clone. It may be a read error: a sequence one base away is much more abundant. This chain uses TRBV28 with TRBJ2-7; no reliable D call. Deletions cut 8 bases from V and 0 bases from J, with 5 bases between. CDR1 is MDHEN, CDR2 SYDVKM, per germline. This CDR3 comprises 11 residues. The CDR3 spells CASPSSYEQYF. For the CDR3, the DNA is TGTGCCAGCCCCTCCTCCTACGAGCAGTACTTC.

Many counts were recorded for this clone. V usage is TRBV19 and J usage is TRBJ2-7; perhaps TRBD2 as D (6 bases). Between the trimmed V and J ends, which lost 4 bases and 6 bases, there was a span of 10 bases. CDR1 is LNHDA, CDR2 SQIVND, per germline (reference sequence). The CDR3 has 12 amino acids. This chain's CDR3 is CASSRLVGEQYF. CDR3 DNA: TGTGCCAGTAGTAGACTAGTTGGCGAGCAGTACTTC.

This clone was observed many times. The rearrangement uses TRBV10-3 and TRBJ1-2; D perhaps matches TRBD1 (6 bases). Germline V gene data show CDR1 as ENHRY and CDR2 as SYGVKD. The V and J ends lost 4 bases and 6 bases respectively, with 12 bases between them. The CDR3 extends over 13 amino acids. This CDR3 reads CAISGGGVDGYTF. CDR3 bases: TGTGCCATCAGTGGGGGGGGCGTGGATGGCTACACCTTC.

This clone has a count of ten or more. V is TRBV7-9 and J is TRBJ2-1; the D gene is possibly TRBD2 (5 bases). The germline gives CDR1 SEHNR, CDR2 FQNEAQ (reference sequence). CDR3 length: 17 residues. The V end was cut by 5 bases, the J end by 3 bases, with 20 bases between. CDR3 sequence reads: CASSQIGLFWGYNEQFF. CDR3 nucleotides: TGTGCCAGCAGCCAGATCGGACTCTTCTGGGGCTACAATGAGCAGTTCTTC.

Ten or more counts support this clone. This sequence joins TRBV11-2 and TRBJ2-3; D call uncertain. Trimming removed 8 bases at V and 2 bases at J, with 11 bases between. CDR1 SGHAT and CDR2 FQNNGV come from the germline V gene. The CDR3 covers 13 residues. The CDR3 sequence: CASGSLDTDTQYF. CDR3 DNA: TGTGCCAGCGGATCCCTAGACACAGATACGCAGTATTTT.